These 11 T cell receptor beta chains share one sample of origin, sequenced in a study of blood T cell repertoires in COVID-19. The protocol was immunoSEQ multiplex PCR, while the TCRdb copy is restricted to in-frame clones and leaves out a portion. This sample yields tens of thousands of clones, of which around 87% are seen a single time; about 16% belongs to the top ten. Sequencing input: peripheral blood. The source of these receptors is a male donor with acute or convalescent COVID-19.

This chain joins TRBV6-5 and TRBJ2-1; TRBD1 matches at 12 bases. V lost 5 bases, J lost 8 bases, and 7 bases stayed unmatched. The germline V gene encodes CDR1 MNHEY and CDR2 SVGAGI. The CDR3 consists of 15 residues. CDR3: CASSLPGQGADEQFF. Written as DNA, the CDR3 is TGTGCCAGCAGTCTTCCGGGACAGGGGGCCGATGAGCAGTTCTTC.

The chain employs TRBV6-5 and TRBJ1-1, with D possibly being TRBD1 (6 bases). CDR1 and CDR2 from the germline V gene are MNHEY and SVGAGI. The CDR3 covers 13 residues. V was cut by 6 bases and J by 4 bases, with 12 bases left in between. CDR3 in amino acids: CASRPTGSTEAFF. DNA of the CDR3: TGTGCCAGCAGACCCACAGGGTCCACTGAAGCTTTCTTT.

This chain links TRBV7-2 with TRBJ2-7; perhaps TRBD1 as D (5 bases). The germline gives CDR1 SGHTA, CDR2 FQGNSA. CDR3 length equals 13 residues. The germline V and J ends were trimmed by 0 bases and 6 bases, with 9 bases remaining between them. CDR3 DNA: TGTGCCAGCAGCTTAGCGAGACAGCTCGAGCAGTACTTC. Amino acid sequence: CASSLARQLEQYF. Complete variable domain (other parts from reference TRBV7-2 and TRBJ2-7): GAGVSQSPSNKVTEKGKDVELRCDPISGHTALYWYRQSLGQGLEFLIYFQGNSAPDKSGLPSDRFSAERTGGSVSTLTIQRTQQEDSAVYLCASSLARQLEQYFGPGTRLTVT.

The rearrangement links TRBV19 to TRBJ1-2; possible D gene TRBD1, 6 bases. Germline loops: CDR1 LNHDA, CDR2 SQIVND (reference sequence). Between the trimmed V and J ends, which lost 9 bases and 8 bases, there was a span of 16 bases. This CDR3 comprises 12 residues. The CDR3 DNA sequence: TGTGCCAGCCGGGACAAAACCCGGGGCTACACCTTC. Amino acid sequence: CASRDKTRGYTF. The complete variable domain, with remaining parts taken from reference TRBV19 and TRBJ1-2, reads DGGITQSPKYLFRKEGQNVTLSCEQNLNHDAMYWYRQDPGQGLRLIYYSQIVNDFQKGDIAEGYSVSREKKESFPLTVTSAQKNPTAFYLCASRDKTRGYTFGSGTRLTVV.

This clone appeared once. The V gene is TRBV6-5, the J gene TRBJ2-1, with 14 nucleotides matching TRBD2. CDR1 and CDR2 (germline): MNHEY, SVGAGI. This CDR3 spans 16 amino acids. Trimming took 4 bases from V and 9 from J; bases not matched to a gene: 8. For the CDR3, the DNA is TGTGCCAGCAGTTTCCCGACTAGCGGGGGGGCAGGTGAGCAGTTCTTC. Protein product: CASSFPTSGGAGEQFF.

This clone was counted once. This chain links TRBV12-3 or TRBV12-4 with TRBJ1-2, with D possibly TRBD1 on 6 matching bases. The CDR3 extends over 12 amino acids. V was pared by 7 bases and J by 7 bases, with 13 bases between. CDR3 protein: CASTRTVGGYTF. In DNA form, the CDR3 reads TGTGCCAGCACACGGACAGTCGGTGGCTACACCTTC.

This chain links TRBV12-3 or TRBV12-4 with TRBJ1-2; TRBD1 aligns across 7 bases. CDR3 size: 13 residues. V lost 6 bases to trimming and J lost 0 bases; unmatched junction nucleotides: 1. The CDR3 DNA follows: TGTGCCAGCAGAGGGGGCTCTAACTATGGCTACACCTTC. Translated, it gives CASRGGSNYGYTF.

The V call is TRBV7-9, the J call TRBJ1-3; D ambiguous. Trimming pared 4 bases from V and 0 bases from J, leaving 7 bases between. Germline V lookup: CDR1 SEHNR, CDR2 FQNEAQ (reference sequence). CDR3 size: 14 residues. Written as DNA, the CDR3 is TGTGCCAGCAGCTCCGGTAGCTCTGGAAACACCATATATTTT. Its translation: CASSSGSSGNTIYF.

V and J are TRBV30 and TRBJ2-2; 11 bases map to TRBD2. The CDR3 loop spans 12 amino acids. The V gene's germline CDR1 is GTSNPN and CDR2 SVGIG (reference sequence). V lost 5 bases and J lost 13; bases outside the gene matches: 6. CDR3 bases: TGTGCCTGGGGTAGCGGGGGGGTGTGGCTGTTTTTT. Its translation: CAWGSGGVWLFF. The full variable domain, rest sourced from reference TRBV30 and TRBJ2-2, is SQTIHQWPATLVQPVGSPLSLECTVEGTSNPNLYWYRQAAGRGLQLLFYSVGIGQISSEVPQNLSASRPQDRQFILSSKKLLLSDSGFYLCAWGSGGVWLFFGEGSRLTVL.

V usage is TRBV19 and J usage is TRBJ1-5; possibly TRBD1 for D (6 bases). The V gene's germline CDR1 is LNHDA and CDR2 SQIVND (reference sequence). Trimming took 5 bases from V and 5 from J, leaving 13 bases between them. CDR3 length equals 14 residues. This chain's CDR3 is CASSPRDNYQPQHF. The CDR3 coding sequence is TGTGCCAGTAGTCCGAGGGACAATTATCAGCCCCAGCATTTT.

A few counts support this clone. V and J are TRBV11-2 and TRBJ1-2, with a tentative D call TRBD1 (5 bases). Germline V gene sequence: CDR1 SGHAT, CDR2 FQNNGV. The length of the CDR3 is 13 residues. Between the trimmed V and J ends, which lost 2 bases and 2 bases, there was a span of 6 bases. The CDR3 bases are TGTGCCAGCAGCTTACCAGGGAACTATGGCTACACCTTC. Translating gives CASSLPGNYGYTF. Combining the CDR3 with reference TRBV11-2 and TRBJ1-2 gives the whole variable domain EAGVAQSPRYKIIEKRQSVAFWCNPISGHATLYWYQQILGQGPKLLIQFQNNGVVDDSQLPKDRFSAERLKGVDSTLKIQPAKLEDSAVYLCASSLPGNYGYTFGSGTRLTVV.